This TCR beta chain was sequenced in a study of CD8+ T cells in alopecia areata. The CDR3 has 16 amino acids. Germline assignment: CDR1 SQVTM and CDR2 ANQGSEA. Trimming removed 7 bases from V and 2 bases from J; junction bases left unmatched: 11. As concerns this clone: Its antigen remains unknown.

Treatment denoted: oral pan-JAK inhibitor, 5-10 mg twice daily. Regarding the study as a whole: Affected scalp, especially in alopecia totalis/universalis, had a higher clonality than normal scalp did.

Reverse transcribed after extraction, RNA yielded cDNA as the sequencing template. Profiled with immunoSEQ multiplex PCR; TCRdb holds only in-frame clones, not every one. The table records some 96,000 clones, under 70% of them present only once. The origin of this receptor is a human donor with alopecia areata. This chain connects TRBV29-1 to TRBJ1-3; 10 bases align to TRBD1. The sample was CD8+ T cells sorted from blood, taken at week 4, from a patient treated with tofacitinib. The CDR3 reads CSAETGGAGTGNTIYF. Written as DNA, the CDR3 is TGCAGCGCTGAGACAGGGGGCGCGGGGACTGGAAACACCATATATTTT.